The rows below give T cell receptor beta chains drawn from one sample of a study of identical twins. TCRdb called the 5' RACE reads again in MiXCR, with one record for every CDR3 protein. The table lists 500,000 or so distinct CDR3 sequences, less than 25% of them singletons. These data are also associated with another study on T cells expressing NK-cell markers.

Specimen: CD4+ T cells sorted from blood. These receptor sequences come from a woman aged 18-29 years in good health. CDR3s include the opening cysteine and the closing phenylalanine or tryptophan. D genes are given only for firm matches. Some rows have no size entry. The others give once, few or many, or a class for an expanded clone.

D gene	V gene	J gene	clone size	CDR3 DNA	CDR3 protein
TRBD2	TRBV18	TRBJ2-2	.	TGTGCCAGCTCACCACCGATCGGGGGGGCAAACACCGGGGAGCTGTTTTTT	CASSPPIGGANTGELFF
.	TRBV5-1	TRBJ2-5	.	TGCGCCAGCAGGCCCCTCCCACAAGAGACCCAGTACTTC	CASRPLPQETQYF
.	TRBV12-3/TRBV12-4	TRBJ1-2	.	TGTGCCAGCAGTGTACAGGGTTCGGGGGGCTACACCTTC	CASSVQGSGGYTF
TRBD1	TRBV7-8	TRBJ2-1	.	TGTGCCAGCAGCTTAGGTGACAGGGGGCCGGGGCAGTTCTTC	CASSLGDRGPGQFF
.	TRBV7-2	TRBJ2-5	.	TGTGCCAGCAGCTTAGATCCCGGACCAGAGACCCAGTACTTC	CASSLDPGPETQYF
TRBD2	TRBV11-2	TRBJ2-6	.	TGTGCCAGCAGCTTAGTTGGCGGGGGGTCTGGGGCCAACGTCCTGACTTTC	CASSLVGGGSGANVLTF
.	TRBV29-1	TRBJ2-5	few	TGCAGCGTTGAATCAAGTGATTGGGACATCGAAGAGACCCAGTACTTC	CSVESSDWDIEETQYF
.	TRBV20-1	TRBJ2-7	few	TGCAGTGCTAGTTCTACGACAGGTTCTGTCTACGAGCAGTACTTC	CSASSTTGSVYEQYF
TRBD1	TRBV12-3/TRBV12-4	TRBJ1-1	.	TGTGCCAGCAGTCCCCGGACAGGGATAAACACTGAAGCTTTCTTT	CASSPRTGINTEAFF
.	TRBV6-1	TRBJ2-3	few	TGTGCCAGCAGCTGGGGAGGTTTTACAGATACGCAGTATTTT	CASSWGGFTDTQYF
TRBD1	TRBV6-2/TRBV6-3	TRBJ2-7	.	TGTGCCAGCAGATCAGGGGGCTCCCACTACGAGCAGTACTTC	CASRSGGSHYEQYF
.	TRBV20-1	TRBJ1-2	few	TGCAGTGCTAGAATCTGGGATGGCTACACCTTC	CSARIWDGYTF
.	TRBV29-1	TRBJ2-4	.	TGCAGCGTTGACTCTGGGGCCAAAAACATTCAGTACTTC	CSVDSGAKNIQYF
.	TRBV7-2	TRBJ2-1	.	TGTGCCAGCAGCTTAGTTGGGGAGGCCTCCTACAATGAGCAGTTCTTC	CASSLVGEASYNEQFF
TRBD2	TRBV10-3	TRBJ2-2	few	TGTGCCATCAGTGATGTGGGCGGGAGGGCGGCCGGGGAGCTGTTTTTT	CAISDVGGRAAGELFF